This TCR beta chain was profiled in a study of blood T cells in healthy people across ages. The authors ran a second PCR of about 6 to 11 cycles using a sample-barcoded 5' primer and a J-beta primer mix. There were at least 2.5 million CDR3-containing paired-end reads obtained from each sample. Each CDR3 protein is one row after TCRdb ran MiXCR on the 5' RACE reads. This table holds 850,000 to 1,300,000 distinct CDR3 sequences, 35% to 55% found once. Study-level findings and limits: Correlation between TCR beta diversity and naive T cell percentage was strong. Underestimates were what the diversity estimates from one million T cells were considered to be. Both higher diversity and more naive CD4+ cells marked long-lived donors when set against aged donors.

Concerning this clonotype: What it binds is not known.

Trimming removed 2 bases from V and 5 bases from J, with 10 bases in between. CDR1 is MDHEN and CDR2 is SYDVKM in the germline V gene. The CDR3 spans 13 residues. The sequence was collected from a woman aged 60-70 years in good health. Sequenced: blood. The rearrangement uses TRBV28 and TRBJ2-7; D not resolved. CDR3 coding DNA: TGTGCCAGCAGTTTAAGGAAGGGCCACGAGCAGTACTTC. This sequence encodes CASSLRKGHEQYF. The full variable domain, in which reference TRBV28 and TRBJ2-7 provide the parts outside the CDR3, is DVKVTQSSRYLVKRTGEKVFLECVQDMDHENMFWYRQDPGLGLRLIYFSYDVKMKEKGDIPEGYSVSREKKERFSLILESASTNQTSMYLCASSLRKGHEQYFGPGTRLTVT.